This T cell receptor (beta chain) was captured in a study of blood T cell repertoires in COVID-19 (dated by TCRdb to about 2020). About the study as a whole: ImmuneRACE Cohort 3 recovered participants were defined by two consecutive negative NP/OP PCR tests, healthcare professional clearance, or symptom resolution. Samples came from the ongoing ImmuneRACE study (first 160 participants) plus 1,254 subjects from 6 global collaborators. Samples covering the acute and convalescent phases of COVID-19 were provided by collaborators in the United States, Italy and Spain. Subjects who had been exposed to COVID-19, were actively infected with it, or had recovered from it provided the deeply sampled blood TCRbeta repertoires that made up the dataset. The prospective study material was composed of cDNA or gDNA derived from T cells, B-cell-depleted T cells, or PBMCs. Where available, HLA class I and class II types were taken from metadata supplied by the sample provider and were not determined by assay-based typing. The sample metadata nearly always contained a de-identified subject ID, COVID-19 status, age in years and sex. The repertoires were made available in a free public database intended to serve as a resource for research on the immune response to SARS-CoV-2. Paper-wide results and their limitations: The amount of clinical and demographic metadata varied by source and participant and was provided uncurated.

Participants in the prospective study were enrolled through a virtual design, were aged about 18 to 100 years, and lived in under 25 United States geographic areas. In the prospective study, cohorts were assigned on the basis of participant-reported clinical history obtained from a screening survey and a study questionnaire. Each participant in the prospective study had whole blood, serum and a nasopharyngeal or oropharyngeal swab collected by mobile phlebotomists. Prospective study participants could optionally give additional blood draws and questionnaires over an approximately two-month period. Blood samples from the prospective study were shipped frozen or at room temperature prior to DNA extraction. Counted from cysteine to phenylalanine, this CDR3 has 17 amino acids. This entry keeps only the CDR3 DNA: 51 bases, framed from base 1. CDR1 and CDR2 were assigned from the germline V gene (reference sequence) as LNHDA and SQIVND. The trim is 7 bases for V and 3 bases for J, with a gap of 24 bases between the germline ends.

TCRbeta CDR3 regions were amplified from genomic DNA by means of the immunoSEQ Assay, a bias-controlled multiplex PCR. The published analysis was carried out like this. Nucleated cell counts per sample were estimated from amplification of reference gene primers within the assay. To quantify the absolute abundance of each unique TCRbeta CDR3 rearrangement, sequence reads were collapsed and filtered. For each sample, productive Simpson clonality was calculated by taking the square root of Simpson's diversity index across productive rearrangements. As stored in TCRdb, this immuneACCESS dataset retains in-frame rearrangements with V and J assigned. A fraction of the clones does not appear; measured against another copy, unresolved V genes explain less than half of the discrepancy, and the remainder lacks a known reason. V and J calls and clone size come straight from that table; D and trimming were deduced from the DNA. The sample records some 220,000 clones, roughly nine tenths of which are singletons. Jointly, the top ten make up 3.1% of the sample.

A few counts support this clone. There is no known antigen for this receptor. Per-nucleotide qualities are absent, and no much larger clonotype sits a single base away. Material for sequencing was PBMCs or T cells enriched from blood (not recorded which). This receptor chain uses TRBV19 and TRBJ1-2; a tentative D match to TRBD1 spans 6 bases. This TCR derives from a woman aged 45-60 years in a cohort exposed to, infected with or recovered from COVID-19 (not recorded which). The DNA sequence follows: TGTGCCAGTACAGGAAGAACAGGGCGTAAAATCGACTATGGCTACACCTTC. This is translated as CASTGRTGRKIDYGYTF.